The 11 T cell receptor beta chains below all came from one sample that was sequenced in a study of T-cell memory formation after mild COVID-19. TCRdb passed the 5' RACE reads through MiXCR, listing each CDR3 protein once. The sample lists some 150,000 distinct CDR3 sequences; about a fifth were seen once. Sequences were obtained from PBMCs or a T cell subset sorted from them (not recorded which). These receptors came from an adult woman who had mild COVID-19 (a few samples of this study predate the infection). Cell type and time point are not known.

A note on this clonotype: A read error is possible here, since a much larger clone lies one base away. This sequence joins TRBV25-1 and TRBJ1-2, with 10 positions matching TRBD1. CDR1 and CDR2 from the germline V gene are MGHDK and SYGVNS. The CDR3 is made up of 13 amino acids. DNA of the CDR3: TGTGCCAGCAGGGAGACAGGGGGCAATGGCAACACCTTC. This codes for CASRETGGNGNTF.

The chain links TRBV7-2 to TRBJ2-3; tentatively, D is TRBD2 (6 bases). Germline CDR1 is SGHTA and CDR2 is FQGNSA. The length of the CDR3 is 12 residues. The V and J ends lost 5 bases and 10 bases respectively, with 13 bases between them. Here the CDR3 DNA reads TGTGCCAGCAGCCCTACGCGGAGGGCGCAGTATTTT. Translation: CASSPTRRAQYF.

The rearrangement uses TRBV11-3 and TRBJ2-1, with a possible D match to TRBD2 (5 bases). This CDR3 contains 16 residues. With 4 bases removed from V and 1 base from J, the gap between germline ends came to 14 bases. CDR1 is SGHNT and CDR2 is YENEEA in the germline V gene. CDR3 loop: CASSSEIGMSYNEQFF. The CDR3 DNA reads TGTGCCAGCAGCTCCGAAATCGGGATGTCCTACAATGAGCAGTTCTTC.

This chain joins TRBV6-2 or TRBV6-3 and TRBJ2-1, with 10 nucleotides matching TRBD2. With 2 bases clipped from V and 8 bases from J, the junction kept 15 bases outside the gene matches. The CDR3 totals 18 residues. The germline gives CDR1 MNHEY, CDR2 SVGEGT. CDR3 sequence reads: CASSYDTLSGRGIDEQFF. The CDR3 nucleotides read TGTGCCAGCAGTTACGACACCCTAAGCGGGAGGGGGATAGATGAGCAGTTCTTC.

This clonotype was counted at least ten times. V usage is TRBV20-1 and J usage is TRBJ1-1; D unclear. The CDR3 spans 13 residues. Germline-derived CDR1 and CDR2 are DFQATT and SNEGSKA (reference sequence). The V end was cut by 0 bases, the J end by 3 bases, with 8 bases between. CDR3 DNA: TGCAGTGCTAGAGATACGAAGGACACTGAAGCTTTCTTT. Amino acids: CSARDTKDTEAFF.

This clonotype was counted ten times or more. The gene calls are TRBV10-3 and TRBJ2-3; TRBD2 matches 13 bases. This CDR3 has 20 residues. Trimming removed 0 bases from V and 2 bases from J; junction bases left unmatched: 11. The germline gives CDR1 ENHRY, CDR2 SYGVKD. CDR3 sequence: CAISESGLAGRTTYTDTQYF. The CDR3 nucleotides are TGTGCCATCAGTGAGTCGGGACTAGCGGGGCGGACCACCTACACAGATACGCAGTATTTT.

This sequence joins TRBV5-1 and TRBJ2-3; perhaps TRBD1 as D (6 bases). The CDR3 totals 16 residues. Germline V gene lookup returns CDR1 SGHRS and CDR2 YFSETQ. Trimming cost V 5 bases and J 2 bases, with 18 bases left between them. The CDR3 here is CASRVLQGSITDTQYF. The CDR3 DNA is TGCGCCAGCAGAGTATTACAGGGATCTATCACAGATACGCAGTATTTT. Using reference TRBV5-1 and TRBJ2-3 for the parts outside the CDR3, the full variable domain is KAGVTQTPRYLIKTRGQQVTLSCSPISGHRSVSWYQQTPGQGLQFLFEYFSETQRNKGNFPGRFSGRQFSNSRSEMNVSTLELGDSALYLCASRVLQGSITDTQYFGPGTRLTVL.

The gene calls are TRBV7-2 and TRBJ2-1; maybe TRBD1 (5 bases). Looked up from germline, CDR1 is SGHTA and CDR2 is FQGNSA. Trimming removed 1 base at V and 5 bases at J, with 15 bases between. The CDR3 spans 16 residues. The CDR3 protein is CASSLVAGWFNNEQFF. The CDR3 DNA sequence: TGTGCCAGCAGCTTAGTGGCAGGGTGGTTTAACAATGAGCAGTTCTTC. Using reference TRBV7-2 and TRBJ2-1 for the parts outside the CDR3, the full variable domain is GAGVSQSPSNKVTEKGKDVELRCDPISGHTALYWYRQSLGQGLEFLIYFQGNSAPDKSGLPSDRFSAERTGGSVSTLTIQRTQQEDSAVYLCASSLVAGWFNNEQFFGPGTRLTVL.

This clonotype turned up a few times. Here the CDR3 reads CAWGLAGASDTQYF. The CDR3 bases are TGTGCCTGGGGACTAGCGGGAGCATCAGATACGCAGTATTTT. V usage is TRBV30 and J usage is TRBJ2-3, with TRBD2 matching over 13 bases. Germline-derived CDR1 and CDR2 are GTSNPN and SVGIG (reference sequence). V lost 5 bases and J lost 4; bases outside the gene matches: 3. The CDR3 covers 14 residues.

The chain uses TRBV18 and TRBJ2-1; D possibly corresponds to TRBD1 (5 bases). V gave up 5 bases and J gave up 7 bases, with 15 bases separating them. CDR3 length equals 14 residues. Germline CDR1 and CDR2: KGHSH and LQKENI. CDR3 coding DNA: TGTGCCAGCTCATCTTCTGGGGCCCAAAATGAGCAGTTCTTC. Translation gives CASSSSGAQNEQFF.

The rearrangement uses TRBV29-1 and TRBJ1-2; TRBD1 aligns across 8 bases. This CDR3 has 12 residues. V shed 4 bases and J 5 bases; nucleotides not matched to a gene: 3. Germline assignment: CDR1 SQVTM and CDR2 ANQGSEA. CDR3 protein: CSVARTGYGYTF. The CDR3 DNA reads as TGCAGCGTTGCCCGGACAGGGTATGGCTACACCTTC.